This T cell receptor beta chain stems from a study of post-analysis software for immune sequencing data. In the study overall: Clinical courses comprised relapsing-remitting, secondary progressive and progressive-relapsing multiple sclerosis.

Comments on this clonotype: As yet, its antigen is unknown.

The CDR3 has 13 amino acids. Germline CDR1 is ENHRY and CDR2 is SYGVKD. V lost 6 bases to trimming and J lost 6 bases; unmatched junction nucleotides: 4. The study, taken as a whole, reports: A significant reduction in normalized Chao1 diversity was observed in multiple sclerosis patients versus controls. About 5 TRBV segments (TRBV5-6, TRBV5-1 and TRBV20-1 among them) occurred more frequently in patients than in controls.

Unique molecular identifiers were built into the TCR beta cDNA libraries. T cells numbering 1 to 10 million yielded cDNA molecules that totaled about 500,000. One entry per CDR3 protein results from TCRdb running MiXCR on the PCR reads. Of about 430,000 distinct CDR3 sequences listed, about 39% are singletons. The TCR sequence derives from a girl aged 2-10 years with multiple sclerosis. The rearrangement links TRBV10-3 to TRBJ1-4; the match to TRBD1 covers 7 bases. Sequenced material: blood. This CDR3 is CAIRTGMDEKLFF. As DNA, the CDR3 is TGTGCCATCAGGACAGGGATGGATGAAAAACTGTTTTTT.